The rows below give T cell receptor beta chains drawn from one sample of a study of control samples from healthy donors and cancer patients. TCRdb keeps only in-frame clones here, not all; method: immunoSEQ multiplex PCR. The sample lists about 160,000 clones, 80% to 95% occurring once. Material: blood. The receptor set was obtained from a woman aged 60-75 years in good health. Each CDR3 is given with its conserved first and last residue. A D gene is named only where the DNA matches it firmly. Size tells how often a clone was seen (once, few, many) or the class of an expanded clone, and some rows leave it out.

TRBJ1-5	-	TRBV18	-	TGTGCCAGCTCTCGGGGGCTCAATAGCAATCAGCCCCAGCATTTT	CASSRGLNSNQPQHF
TRBJ2-2	-	TRBV4-1	TRBD2	TGCGCCAGCAGCTCGCCCGGGACTAGCGGGGGGGCACGGGGGACCGGGGAGCTGTTTTTT	CASSSPGTSGGARGTGELFF
TRBJ2-7	-	TRBV10-3	-	TGTGCCATCATGGAGGGTAGTGAGCAGTACTTC	CAIMEGSEQYF
TRBJ1-2	-	TRBV12-3/TRBV12-4	-	TGTGCCAGCAGTGGACAGACTTATGGCTACACCTTC	CASSGQTYGYTF
TRBJ1-2	-	TRBV9	TRBD1	TGTGCCAGCAGCGTAGGGACAGGGGGCGGCTATGGCTACACCTTC	CASSVGTGGGYGYTF
TRBJ1-2	-	TRBV4-2	-	TGTGCCAGCAGCCAAGAAGGTCGGGTCTATGGCTACACCTTC	CASSQEGRVYGYTF
TRBJ2-7	-	TRBV6-5	-	TGTGCCAGCAGTTACGGAAGGACCGTCGGCCCGTACGAGCAGTACTTC	CASSYGRTVGPYEQYF
TRBJ1-4	-	TRBV5-4	-	TGTGCCAGCAGCTTGTCACCGAAAGGGGAAAAACTGTTTTTT	CASSLSPKGEKLFF
TRBJ2-6	-	TRBV7-9	-	TGTGCCAGCAGCTTAGCTCTCAGCTCTGGGGCCAACGTCCTGACTTTC	CASSLALSSGANVLTF
TRBJ2-5	-	TRBV12-5	-	TGTGCTAGTGGGGCCGGGACCCAGTACCAAGAGACCCAGTACTTC	CASGAGTQYQETQYF
TRBJ2-3	-	TRBV7-2	TRBD2	TGTGCCAGCAGCGTACGATTAGCGGGGGGGCCAGGGTCAACAGATACGCAGTATTTT	CASSVRLAGGPGSTDTQYF
TRBJ1-1	-	TRBV19	TRBD1	TGTGCCAGTAGTATTCTGCCAGGGGGCAAGGGGACTGAAGCTTTCTTT	CASSILPGGKGTEAFF
TRBJ1-2	-	TRBV5-1	-	TGCGCCAGCAGCGCGACATCTAACTATGGCTACACCTTC	CASSATSNYGYTF
TRBJ2-7	once	TRBV6-2/TRBV6-3	TRBD1	TGTGCCAGCAGCCGGGACAGGGGGGTTGAGCAGTACTTC	CASSRDRGVEQYF
TRBJ1-3	-	TRBV7-9	-	TGTGCCAGCAGCTTTACTGCCCTCTCTGGAAACACCATATATTTT	CASSFTALSGNTIYF
TRBJ1-2	-	TRBV5-4	-	TGTGCCAGCAGCTTGGTGGCGGCTCATGGCTACACCTTC	CASSLVAAHGYTF
TRBJ1-6	few	TRBV5-6	TRBD1	TGTGCCAGCAGCGTAACAGGGGCTGTTTCCTATAATTCACCCCTCCACTTT	CASSVTGAVSYNSPLHF
TRBJ1-1	few	TRBV5-1	TRBD1	TGCGCCAGCAGCCTAGGACAGGGTAGGACTGAAGCTTTCTTT	CASSLGQGRTEAFF
TRBJ1-4	-	TRBV6-6	TRBD1	TGTGCCAGCAGCGGGGACAGGATCCAAAAACTGTTTTTT	CASSGDRIQKLFF
TRBJ1-2	-	TRBV6-1	TRBD1	TGTGCCAGCAGTGATCAGGGGCAGGGGGCTAACTATGGCTACACCTTC	CASSDQGQGANYGYTF
TRBJ1-4	-	TRBV5-6	TRBD1	TGTGCCAGCAGCACAAGACCGGGACAGGCGCTAGAAAAACTGTTTTTT	CASSTRPGQALEKLFF
TRBJ2-5	-	TRBV10-3	TRBD2	TGTGCCATCAGTGAGTCGGGGCCTAGCGGGGGTTACCAAGAGACCCAGTACTTC	CAISESGPSGGYQETQYF
TRBJ2-7	-	TRBV27	TRBD1	TGTGCCAGCAGGGGGACAGAACTACTACGAGAGCAGTACTTC	CASRGTELLREQYF
TRBJ1-2	-	TRBV4-1	TRBD1	TGCGCCAGCAGCCCCCTGGGACAGGGAAAAAGGGACTATGGCTACACCTTC	CASSPLGQGKRDYGYTF
TRBJ2-2	once	TRBV9	-	TGTGCCAGCAGCGTAGGGTGGGGTACGAACACCGGGGAGCTGTTTTTT	CASSVGWGTNTGELFF
TRBJ1-2	few	TRBV6-7	-	TGTGCCAGCAGTTGTGCGAGGAGGGGGGGAAACCTAGGCGGCTACACCTTC	CASSCARRGGNLGGYTF
TRBJ2-3	-	TRBV19	TRBD2	TGTGCCAGTAGTATCCAGCTAGCGGTTAGCACAGATACGCAGTATTTT	CASSIQLAVSTDTQYF
TRBJ1-1	-	TRBV3-1/TRBV3-2	-	TGTGCCAGCAGCTTCGCGGACAGGAACACTGAAGCTTTCTTT	CASSFADRNTEAFF
TRBJ1-4	-	TRBV5-4	TRBD1	TGTGCCAGCAGCTGGACAGGGGGACTTGGTGAAAAACTGTTTTTT	CASSWTGGLGEKLFF
TRBJ1-5	few	TRBV5-1	TRBD1	TGCGCCAGCAGCTTGGCTTCAGGGGGCGGCGGGCCCCAGCATTTT	CASSLASGGGGPQHF
TRBJ1-2	once	TRBV30	-	TGTGCCTGGAGTCTCCCGGGGGCAAATGGCTACACCTTC	CAWSLPGANGYTF
TRBJ2-5	-	TRBV6-2/TRBV6-3	TRBD1	TGTGCCAGCAGTTACCTGGGACAGGGCGTGGGAGAGACCCAGTACTTC	CASSYLGQGVGETQYF
TRBJ1-2	-	TRBV5-4	TRBD1	TGTGCCAGCAGCCGCGGCGGGACAGGGGCGAACTATGGCTACACCTTC	CASSRGGTGANYGYTF